The 7 T cell receptor beta chains below come from one sample, sequenced in a study of cytomegalovirus exposure and HLA in healthy donors. Amplification used 60 Vbeta primers and 13 Jbeta primers. Libraries were prepared by immunoSEQ multiplex PCR; TCRdb keeps only in-frame clonotypes and omits some of them. The data hold 100,000 or so clones, with 76% observed a single time. Source material: PBMCs. The source is a man aged 40-49 years in good health and CMV-seropositive.

The V gene is TRBV5-6, the J gene TRBJ1-1; D is unresolved. The CDR3 consists of 13 residues. Germline CDR1 and CDR2: SGHDT and YYEEEE. Trimming removed 0 bases from V and 3 bases from J, with 6 bases in between. The CDR3 loop reads CASSLGLHTEAFF. CDR3 in DNA: TGTGCCAGCAGCTTGGGACTTCACACTGAAGCTTTCTTT.

The gene calls are TRBV11-3 and TRBJ2-1, with D perhaps matching TRBD2 (5 bases). The CDR3 totals 15 residues. V lost 2 bases to trimming and J lost 4 bases, with 12 bases between them. Germline V lookup: CDR1 SGHNT, CDR2 YENEEA. The CDR3 DNA reads as TGTGCCAGCAGCTTAAGATGGGGAGCTTACAATGAGCAGTTCTTC. Its translation: CASSLRWGAYNEQFF.

CDR3 in amino acids: CASSGQGAQNSPLHF. DNA for the CDR3: TGTGCCAGCAGCGGCCAGGGGGCTCAGAATTCACCCCTCCACTTT. The rearrangement joins TRBV9 to TRBJ1-6, with TRBD1 matching 8 bases. V gave up 3 bases and J gave up 7 bases; unmatched junction bases: 6. This CDR3 region has 15 residues. Germline CDR1 reads SGDLS; CDR2 reads YYNGEE.

V usage is TRBV27 and J usage is TRBJ1-2; TRBD1 aligns across 7 bases. Losses at the gene ends were 3 bases for V and 2 bases for J; bases not matched to a gene: 3. The CDR3 has 14 amino acids. From germline, CDR1 is MNHEY and CDR2 SMNVEV (reference sequence). The CDR3 loop is CASSFQGENYGYTF. In DNA, the CDR3 is TGTGCCAGCAGTTTCCAGGGGGAGAACTATGGCTACACCTTC.

CDR3 protein: CASMGPRAVLYGYTF. In DNA, the CDR3 is TGTGCCAGCATGGGGCCCAGGGCGGTCCTCTATGGCTACACCTTC. The rearrangement uses TRBV6-4 and TRBJ1-2; a possible D gene is TRBD1 (5 bases). This CDR3 spans 15 amino acids. The germline V gene encodes CDR1 MRHNA and CDR2 SNTAGT. V was trimmed by 7 bases and J by 4 bases, leaving 19 bases between them.

The J gene is TRBJ2-3, the V gene TRBV2, with 13 bases identical to TRBD2. The length of the CDR3 is 14 residues. V shed 10 bases, J shed 1 base, and the junction held 2 bases outside the gene matches. Germline-derived CDR1 and CDR2 are SNHLY and FYNNEI. In DNA, the CDR3 is TGTGCCACAGGACTAGCGGGGGGCACAGATACGCAGTATTTT. Translation gives CATGLAGGTDTQYF.

This clone is a singleton in its sample. The V gene is TRBV5-1, the J gene TRBJ2-7; 8 nucleotides align to TRBD2. The CDR3 is made up of 13 amino acids. Trimming removed 5 bases from V and 4 bases from J; junction bases left unmatched: 5. CDR1 is SGHRS and CDR2 is YFSETQ in the germline V gene. The CDR3 region is CASSFGGAYEQYF. For the CDR3, the DNA is TGCGCCAGCAGTTTCGGGGGGGCGTACGAGCAGTACTTC.